A single sample is the source of the 16 T cell receptor beta chains below, sequenced in a study of blood T cell repertoires in COVID-19. Clones were sequenced by immunoSEQ multiplex PCR, and TCRdb holds only the in-frame ones, with some missing. The table lists around 250,000 clones, approximately 82% of them singletons. Sequenced sample: PBMCs or T cells enriched from blood (not recorded which). The receptors were sampled from a man between 40 and 49 years old who had recovered from COVID-19.

The rearrangement joins TRBV6-2 or TRBV6-3 to TRBJ2-7; D remains ambiguous. Germline-derived CDR1 and CDR2 are MNHEY and SVGEGT. The CDR3 is 11 residues long. Trimming cost V 2 bases and J 6 bases, with 5 bases left between them. CDR3 DNA: TGTGCCAGCAGTTACACAGCCGAGCAGTACTTC. It is translated as CASSYTAEQYF.

This clone was seen only a few times. CDR3 loop: CASSVVDRGTGELFF. The CDR3 nucleotides read TGTGCCAGCAGCGTAGTCGACAGGGGCACCGGGGAGCTGTTTTTT. The gene calls are TRBV9 and TRBJ2-2; 8 bases map to TRBD1. The CDR3 consists of 15 residues. Germline loops: CDR1 SGDLS, CDR2 YYNGEE. V was clipped by 0 bases and J by 4 bases; unmatched bases: 2.

The chain has TRBV20-1 and TRBJ1-1, with 9 bases that match TRBD1. Losses at the gene ends were 6 bases for V and 7 bases for J; bases not matched to a gene: 3. The CDR3 totals 11 residues. Germline V gene lookup returns CDR1 DFQATT and CDR2 SNEGSKA (reference sequence). In DNA, the CDR3 is TGCAGTGCCAGGGACAGGGATGAAGCTTTCTTT. Translated, it gives CSARDRDEAFF.

The CDR3 protein is CAWNDRRRTYGYTF. CDR3 nucleotide sequence: TGTGCCTGGAATGACAGGAGAAGAACCTATGGCTACACCTTC. The J gene is TRBJ1-2, the V gene TRBV30, with D possibly TRBD1 on 6 matching bases. The CDR3 is made up of 14 amino acids. V was cut by 4 bases and J by 4 bases, with 16 bases left in between. Germline V gives CDR1 GTSNPN, CDR2 SVGIG (reference sequence).

This chain links TRBV28 with TRBJ2-2; D ambiguous. Germline values: CDR1 MDHEN, CDR2 SYDVKM. CDR3 length equals 13 residues. V dropped 5 bases and J dropped 1 base, with 5 bases sitting between them. The CDR3 bases are TGTGCCAGCAGTAACAGGAACACCGGGGAGCTGTTTTTT. Translated, it gives CASSNRNTGELFF.

The gene calls are TRBV27 and TRBJ2-5, with 9 nucleotides matching TRBD2. This CDR3 is built from 16 residues. CDR1 is MNHEY, CDR2 SMNVEV, per germline (reference sequence). With 2 bases clipped from V and 4 bases from J, the junction kept 8 bases outside the gene matches. The CDR3 DNA follows: TGTGCCAGCAGTTTAATTTGGGGCGGGAGGGGAGAGACCCAGTACTTC. Protein sequence: CASSLIWGGRGETQYF.

Concerning this clone: The sample contains more than one DNA sequence encoding this CDR3. This chain links TRBV5-1 with TRBJ1-5; D is undetermined. This CDR3 region has 13 residues. The germline CDR1 and CDR2 sequences are SGHRS and YFSETQ. Trimming shortened V by 1 base and J by 5 bases, and 7 bases separated the two germline ends. The CDR3 protein is CASSLTGDQPQHF. The CDR3 DNA is TGCGCCAGCAGCTTGACCGGGGATCAGCCCCAGCATTTT.

J is TRBJ1-2 and V is TRBV5-4; no clear D. V lost 4 bases and J lost 1, with 8 bases in between. From germline, CDR1 is SGHNT and CDR2 YYREEE (reference sequence). This CDR3 is 13 amino acids long. The CDR3 spells CASSPMSNYGYTF. CDR3 coding DNA: TGTGCCAGCAGCCCTATGAGTAACTATGGCTACACCTTC.

This clone occurred a few times. The chain links TRBV7-9 to TRBJ1-1; D may be TRBD1 (6 bases). CDR1 is SEHNR, CDR2 FQNEAQ, per germline (reference sequence). Between the trimmed V and J ends, which lost 5 bases and 3 bases, there was a span of 13 bases. CDR3 length: 14 amino acids. The chain's CDR3 is CASSHPTGYTEAFF. In DNA, the CDR3 is TGTGCCAGCAGCCATCCTACAGGGTACACTGAAGCTTTCTTT.

This chain connects TRBV13 to TRBJ1-2; no firm D call. The germline V and J ends were trimmed by 0 bases and 1 base, with 12 bases remaining between them. The CDR3 totals 16 residues. Germline V gives CDR1 PRHDT, CDR2 FYEKMQ (reference sequence). This CDR3 reads CASSLGRGGFNYGYTF. The CDR3 coding sequence is TGTGCCAGCAGCTTAGGCCGAGGAGGATTTAACTATGGCTACACCTTC.

V usage is TRBV10-3 and J usage is TRBJ1-1; D remains ambiguous. The CDR3 is 14 residues long. Trimming shortened V by 2 bases and J by 6 bases, and 13 bases separated the two germline ends. Germline V gene sequence: CDR1 ENHRY, CDR2 SYGVKD. The CDR3 reads CAISEEGSYSEAFF. As DNA, the CDR3 is TGTGCCATCAGTGAGGAGGGATCGTACTCTGAAGCTTTCTTT.

This chain uses TRBV7-9 with TRBJ1-1; the match to TRBD1 covers 10 bases. The CDR3 spans 14 residues. Per germline, CDR1 SEHNR and CDR2 FQNEAQ (reference sequence). J was trimmed by 3 bases and V by 6 bases; bases with no gene match: 4. This CDR3 reads CASRRTGGDTEAFF. The CDR3 nucleotides are TGTGCCAGCAGGAGGACAGGGGGTGACACTGAAGCTTTCTTT.

V usage is TRBV11-3 and J usage is TRBJ2-7; TRBD1 aligns across 10 bases. Germline loops: CDR1 SGHNT, CDR2 YENEEA. V trimming: 5 bases; J trimming: 6 bases; junction bases outside the gene matches: 7. This CDR3 is built from 14 residues. For the CDR3, the DNA is TGTGCCAGCAGCCCCGGGACAGGGGATAGCGAGCAGTACTTC. Its protein is CASSPGTGDSEQYF.

J is TRBJ2-3 and V is TRBV7-8, with D possibly being TRBD1 (7 bases). Trimming left V 4 bases short and J 2 bases short, with 16 bases between. This CDR3 spans 16 amino acids. Per germline, CDR1 SGHVS and CDR2 FQNEAQ. In DNA, the CDR3 is TGTGCCAGCAGCTCCGTCAGGGGGGCGGACACAGATACGCAGTATTTT. It is translated as CASSSVRGADTDTQYF.

The J gene is TRBJ1-6, the V gene TRBV15; 8 positions match TRBD1. V dropped 5 bases and J dropped 10; count of bases not matched to a gene: 7. The CDR3 spans 14 residues. Germline assignment: CDR1 LNHNV and CDR2 YYDKDF (reference sequence). The CDR3 region is CATSPGQGGSPLHF. In nucleotides, the CDR3 is TGTGCCACCAGCCCAGGACAGGGAGGATCACCCCTCCACTTT. Full variable domain (outside the CDR3, taken from reference TRBV15 and TRBJ1-6): DAMVIQNPRYQVTQFGKPVTLSCSQTLNHNVMYWYQQKSSQAPKLLFHYYDKDFNNEADTPDNFQSRRPNTSFCFLDIRSPGLGDTAMYLCATSPGQGGSPLHFGNGTRLTVT.

This chain connects TRBV7-7 to TRBJ1-4, with 9 bases aligning to TRBD1. The V gene's germline CDR1 is SSHAT and CDR2 FNYEAQ (reference sequence). There are 13 residues in the CDR3. Trimming took 5 bases from V and 8 from J; bases not matched to a gene: 3. CDR3 nucleotides: TGTGCCAGCAGCCTCGACAGGGGGGAAAAACTGTTTTTT. It yields the protein CASSLDRGEKLFF.